This TCR beta chain was identified during a study of radiotherapy plus CTLA-4 blockade in lung cancer. Study at large: In 18% of patients, objective responses were seen; 25% to 40% had disease control.

Chemo-refractory metastatic non-small-cell lung cancer patients were treated with focal radiation plus CTLA-4 blockade with ipilimumab. Profiled with immunoSEQ multiplex PCR; TCRdb holds only in-frame clones, not every one. The repertoire holds about 90,000 clones, with 72% as singletons. This CDR3 contains 14 residues. The germline V gene encodes CDR1 MDHEN and CDR2 SYDVKM. V shed 6 bases, J shed 6 bases, and the junction held 8 bases outside the gene matches. Note on this clone: Antigen unknown.

Whole-study findings and limits: TCR clones from tumors expanded in blood after radiotherapy plus ipilimumab.

The origin of this receptor is a human donor with non-small cell lung cancer that progressed on radiotherapy plus ipilimumab. Sequencing used peripheral blood, obtained from a patient treated with radiotherapy plus ipilimumab. The chain employs TRBV28 and TRBJ2-3; 8 nucleotides match TRBD2. CDR3 DNA: TGTGCCAGCAGAAGAGCGGGGGAGGCTGATACGCAGTATTTT. It translates to CASRRAGEADTQYF.